The 16 T cell receptor beta chains presented below share a single source sample, sequenced in a study of T cell changes during pregnancy in multiple sclerosis. Some clones are missing from TCRdb's copy, which holds only in-frame ones; the method was immunoSEQ multiplex PCR. The sample lists 50,000 to 75,000 clones, under 95% seen once, with 3.3% in the top ten. The sequencing here drew on peripheral blood, taken in the first trimester of pregnancy. Receptor source: a female donor in good health, enrolled as a control in a pregnancy study.

The V and J genes are TRBV7-3 and TRBJ2-7, with a possible D match to TRBD2 (6 bases). Trimming stripped 5 bases from V and 3 bases from J, with 11 bases between. Per germline, CDR1 SGHTA and CDR2 FQGTGA. The CDR3 runs 13 residues. The CDR3 loop reads CASSLMGGYEQYF. The CDR3 DNA is TGTGCCAGCAGCCTAATGGGGGGCTACGAGCAGTACTTC.

For the CDR3, the DNA is TGTGCCAGCAGCGCCCAGGACAGCGGGGGCTCCTACGAGCAGTACTTC. It translates to CASSAQDSGGSYEQYF. V gene TRBV7-8 combines with J gene TRBJ2-7, with 8 bases lining up with TRBD2. Germline CDR1 is SGHVS and CDR2 is FQNEAQ. The V and J ends lost 5 bases and 0 bases, in that order; junction bases with no gene match: 9. The CDR3 runs to 16 residues.

The chain has TRBV6-1 and TRBJ2-7; no firm D call. Germline-derived CDR1 and CDR2 are MNHNS and SASEGT. The CDR3 runs 14 residues. Trimming removed 0 bases at V and 4 bases at J, with 10 bases between. The CDR3 nucleotides read TGTGCCAGCAGTGAAGCGCGAGAACGATACGAGCAGTACTTC. Translating gives CASSEARERYEQYF.

This clone was seen a single time. The V gene is TRBV28, the J gene TRBJ1-2; D is unresolved. Per the germline V gene, CDR1 is MDHEN and CDR2 is SYDVKM. Trimming took off 5 bases at V and 1 base at J, with 14 bases between the two ends. This CDR3 spans 15 amino acids. As DNA, the CDR3 is TGTGCCAGCAGTGACTCGGGTGTCGTTAACTATGGCTACACCTTC. The encoded protein is CASSDSGVVNYGYTF.

This chain joins TRBV6-5 and TRBJ1-2; 9 positions match TRBD1. This CDR3 spans 15 amino acids. V shed 4 bases, J shed 2 bases, and the junction held 5 bases outside the gene matches. Germline loops: CDR1 MNHEY, CDR2 SVGAGI. CDR3 sequence (DNA): TGTGCCAGCAGTTCCCCCGGGACAGGGAACTATGGCTACACCTTC. Its translation: CASSSPGTGNYGYTF.

The gene calls are TRBV11-3 and TRBJ2-3, with D tentatively TRBD2 (5 bases). Germline loops: CDR1 SGHNT, CDR2 YENEEA. The length of the CDR3 is 12 residues. Trimming removed 5 bases from V and 7 bases from J, with 10 bases in between. CDR3 nucleotides: TGTGCCAGCAGCCCGCCGGGAAATACGCAGTATTTT. It encodes CASSPPGNTQYF. Based on the CDR3 plus reference TRBV11-3 and TRBJ2-3, the full variable domain is EAGVVQSPRYKIIEKKQPVAFWCNPISGHNTLYWYLQNLGQGPELLIRYENEEAVDDSQLPKDRFSAERLKGVDSTLKIQPAELGDSAVYLCASSPPGNTQYFGPGTRLTVL.

The chain combines TRBV11-2 with TRBJ2-2; the D is unclear. The CDR3 is 16 amino acids. Trimming shortened V by 0 bases and J by 0 bases, and 8 bases separated the two germline ends. The germline gives CDR1 SGHAT, CDR2 FQNNGV. This chain's CDR3 is CASSLDLPANTGELFF. The CDR3 DNA reads as TGTGCCAGCAGCTTAGACTTGCCAGCGAACACCGGGGAGCTGTTTTTT.

This sequence joins TRBV7-9 and TRBJ1-2; 8 positions agree with TRBD1. V lost 8 bases to trimming and J lost 8 bases; unmatched junction nucleotides: 4. The germline V gene has CDR1 SEHNR and CDR2 FQNEAQ (reference sequence). This CDR3 has 11 amino acids. The DNA for the CDR3 is TGTGCCAGCGGGGACAGGTTGGGCTACACCTTC. Translation gives CASGDRLGYTF.

DNA for the CDR3: TGTGCCAGCAGGCCGACTCCAAACACTGAAGCTTTCTTT. It specifies CASRPTPNTEAFF. The chain joins TRBV6-6 to TRBJ1-1; D ambiguous. The CDR3 is 13 amino acids. V lost 6 bases, J lost 2 bases, and 10 bases lay in between. Germline assignment: CDR1 MNHNY and CDR2 SVGAGI (reference sequence).

The chain couples TRBV25-1 to TRBJ2-7; maybe TRBD1 (5 bases). The CDR3 sequence is 14 residues long. Germline V CDR1 and CDR2: MGHDK, SYGVNS. The ends were cut back, 5 bases at V and 3 bases at J, with 14 bases in the middle. The CDR3 spells CASSPSWGFYEQYF. CDR3 DNA: TGTGCCAGCAGTCCATCGTGGGGCTTCTACGAGCAGTACTTC.

The chain couples TRBV29-1 to TRBJ1-1, with D possibly TRBD1 on 6 matching bases. Germline V gene sequence: CDR1 SQVTM, CDR2 ANQGSEA. The CDR3 has 13 amino acids. V was shortened by 4 bases and J by 5 bases, with 14 bases between the two germline ends. CDR3 loop: CSVVRGAETEAFF. DNA for the CDR3: TGCAGCGTTGTTCGGGGGGCGGAGACTGAAGCTTTCTTT.

The chain couples TRBV5-1 to TRBJ2-5; 16 nucleotides align to TRBD2. CDR1 SGHRS and CDR2 YFSETQ come from the germline V gene. V shed 4 bases, J shed 4 bases, and the junction held 10 bases outside the gene matches. The CDR3 has 18 residues. The CDR3 reads CASSPRGTSGGAPETQYF. The CDR3 coding sequence is TGCGCCAGCAGCCCAAGAGGGACTAGCGGGGGGGCCCCAGAGACCCAGTACTTC.

The V and J genes are TRBV28 and TRBJ2-2, with D possibly being TRBD1 (6 bases). CDR1 MDHEN and CDR2 SYDVKM come from the germline V gene. There are 19 residues in the CDR3. V was shortened by 6 bases and J by 5 bases, with 28 bases between the two germline ends. Written as DNA, the CDR3 is TGTGCCAGCAGCCCAGGGACAACGAAGGGAGTTGATAGAACCGGGGAGCTGTTTTTT. Translated: CASSPGTTKGVDRTGELFF.

The J gene is TRBJ1-1, the V gene TRBV7-9; no clear D. CDR1 and CDR2 from the germline V gene are SEHNR and FQNEAQ (reference sequence). The CDR3 totals 15 residues. Trimming left V 1 base short and J 1 base short, with 10 bases between. The CDR3 bases are TGTGCCAGCAGCTTAGAGAATGGAGCGAACACTGAAGCTTTCTTT. The encoded protein is CASSLENGANTEAFF.

The chain's CDR3 is CASSLAGSGNTIYF. The CDR3 coding sequence is TGCGCCAGCAGCTTGGCCGGGTCTGGAAACACCATATATTTT. The chain links TRBV5-1 to TRBJ1-3; no clear D gene. The CDR3 sequence is 14 residues long. Trimming pared 0 bases from V and 1 base from J, leaving 5 bases between. Germline lookup yields CDR1 SGHRS and CDR2 YFSETQ.

This chain uses TRBV10-3 with TRBJ2-3; no clear D. With 8 bases removed from V and 2 bases from J, the gap between germline ends came to 11 bases. From germline, CDR1 is ENHRY and CDR2 SYGVKD. The CDR3 runs 13 residues. In DNA, the CDR3 is TGTGCCATCTCTCCGGAGTCCACAGATACGCAGTATTTT. This gives the protein CAISPESTDTQYF.